This entry lists 2 T cell receptor beta chains sequenced from one sample in a study of human T cells and chemical hapten exposure. TCRdb called the RACE reads again in MiXCR, with one record for every CDR3 protein. The sample lists fewer than 95,000 distinct CDR3 sequences; roughly 10% were seen once. Time point: patch test 1, 2 weeks after DPC sensitization. Treatment defined: therapeutic diphenylcyclopropenone sensitization with weekly scalp DPC. Sequencing was performed on whole blood, taken in connection with sensitization to the hapten diphenylcyclopropenone (DPC). These receptors all come from a middle-aged man with alopecia areata. Some clones in this sample may be carry-over from other donors' samples.

The rearrangement joins TRBV6-2 or TRBV6-3 to TRBJ2-1; 7 nucleotides align to TRBD2. The J segment lost 14 bases and the V segment lost 4 bases, leaving 5 bases of the junction unmatched. CDR3 length: 11 amino acids. Germline V gene sequence: CDR1 MNHEY, CDR2 SVGEGT. DNA of the CDR3: TGTGCCAGCAGTTTGGGCGGGAGAAAGTTCTTC. It yields the protein CASSLGGRKFF.

This clonotype was seen repeatedly, ten times or more. The chain uses TRBV7-2 and TRBJ1-2, with D uncertain. Trimming took off 1 base at V and 0 bases at J, with 9 bases between the two ends. Germline-derived CDR1 and CDR2 are SGHTA and FQGNSA. The CDR3 covers 15 residues. The CDR3 nucleotides read TGTGCCAGCAGCTTAGTTAACTCCCCTAACTATGGCTACACCTTC. Translating it yields CASSLVNSPNYGYTF.